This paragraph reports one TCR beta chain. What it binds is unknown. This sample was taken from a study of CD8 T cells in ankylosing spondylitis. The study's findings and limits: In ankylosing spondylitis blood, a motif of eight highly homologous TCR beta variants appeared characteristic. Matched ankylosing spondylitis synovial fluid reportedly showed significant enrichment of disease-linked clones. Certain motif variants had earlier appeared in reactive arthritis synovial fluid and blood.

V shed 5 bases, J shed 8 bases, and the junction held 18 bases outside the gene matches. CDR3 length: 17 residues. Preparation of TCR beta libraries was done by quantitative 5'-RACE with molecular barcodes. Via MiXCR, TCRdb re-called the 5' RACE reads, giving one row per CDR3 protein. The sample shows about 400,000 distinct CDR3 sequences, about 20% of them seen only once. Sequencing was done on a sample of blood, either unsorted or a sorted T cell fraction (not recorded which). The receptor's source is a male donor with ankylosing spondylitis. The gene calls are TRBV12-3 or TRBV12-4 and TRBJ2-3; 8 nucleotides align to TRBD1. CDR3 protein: CASSPLPGQGEGTTQYF. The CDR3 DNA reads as TGTGCCAGCAGTCCATTACCCGGACAGGGAGAGGGCACTACGCAGTATTTT.